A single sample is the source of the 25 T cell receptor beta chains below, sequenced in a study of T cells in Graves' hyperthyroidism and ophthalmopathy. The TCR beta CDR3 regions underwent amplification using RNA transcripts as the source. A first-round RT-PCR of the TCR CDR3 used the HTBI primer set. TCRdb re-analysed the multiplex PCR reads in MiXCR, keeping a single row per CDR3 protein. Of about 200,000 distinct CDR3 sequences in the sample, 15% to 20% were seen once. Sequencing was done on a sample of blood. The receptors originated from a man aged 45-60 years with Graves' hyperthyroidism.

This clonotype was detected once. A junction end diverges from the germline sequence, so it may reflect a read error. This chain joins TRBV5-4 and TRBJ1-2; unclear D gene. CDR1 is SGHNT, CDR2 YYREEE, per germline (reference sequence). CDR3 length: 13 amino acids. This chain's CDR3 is CVSIPEGNHGYTF. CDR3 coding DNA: TGTGTCAGCATCCCGGAGGGTAATCATGGCTACACCTTC.

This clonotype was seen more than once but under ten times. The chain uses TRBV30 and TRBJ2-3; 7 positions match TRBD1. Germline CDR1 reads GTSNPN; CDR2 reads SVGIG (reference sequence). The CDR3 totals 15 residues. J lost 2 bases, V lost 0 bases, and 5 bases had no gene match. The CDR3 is CAWSVGQGVTDTQYF. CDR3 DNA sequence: TGTGCCTGGAGTGTCGGGCAGGGGGTCACAGATACGCAGTATTTT.

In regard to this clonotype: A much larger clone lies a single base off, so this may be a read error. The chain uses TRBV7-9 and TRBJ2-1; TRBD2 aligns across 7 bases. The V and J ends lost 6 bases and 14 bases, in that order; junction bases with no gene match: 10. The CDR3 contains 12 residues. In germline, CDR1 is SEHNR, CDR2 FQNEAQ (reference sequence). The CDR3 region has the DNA TGTGCCAGCAGTCTCGATTGGACTAGGGAGTTCTTC. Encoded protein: CASSLDWTREFF.

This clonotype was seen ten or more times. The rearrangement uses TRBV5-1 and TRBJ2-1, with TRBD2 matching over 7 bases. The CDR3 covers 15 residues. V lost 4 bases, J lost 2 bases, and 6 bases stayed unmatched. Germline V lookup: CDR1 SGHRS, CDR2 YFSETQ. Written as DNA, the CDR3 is TGCGCCAGCAGCGGACTAGTCAGGGCCTACAATGAGCAGTTCTTC. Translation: CASSGLVRAYNEQFF. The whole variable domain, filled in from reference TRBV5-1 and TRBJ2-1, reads KAGVTQTPRYLIKTRGQQVTLSCSPISGHRSVSWYQQTPGQGLQFLFEYFSETQRNKGNFPGRFSGRQFSNSRSEMNVSTLELGDSALYLCASSGLVRAYNEQFFGPGTRLTVL.

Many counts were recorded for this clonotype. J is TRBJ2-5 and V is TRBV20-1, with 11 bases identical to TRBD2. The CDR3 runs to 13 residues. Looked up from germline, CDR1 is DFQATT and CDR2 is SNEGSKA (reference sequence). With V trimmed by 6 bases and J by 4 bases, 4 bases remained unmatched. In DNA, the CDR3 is TGCAGTGCGCAACTAGCGGGAGCAGAGACCCAGTACTTC. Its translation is CSAQLAGAETQYF.

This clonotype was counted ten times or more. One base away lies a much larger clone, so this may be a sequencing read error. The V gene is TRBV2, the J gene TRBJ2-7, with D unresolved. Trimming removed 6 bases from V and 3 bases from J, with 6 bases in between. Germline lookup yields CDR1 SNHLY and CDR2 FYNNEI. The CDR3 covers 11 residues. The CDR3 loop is CASSPNYEQYF. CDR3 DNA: TGTGCCAGCAGCCCGAACTACGAGCAGTACTTC.

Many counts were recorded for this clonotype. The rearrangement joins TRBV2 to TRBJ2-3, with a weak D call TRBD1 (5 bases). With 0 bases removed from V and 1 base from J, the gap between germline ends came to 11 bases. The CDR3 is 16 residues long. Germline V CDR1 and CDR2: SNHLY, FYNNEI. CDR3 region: CASSEAQGARTDTQYF. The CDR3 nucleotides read TGTGCCAGCAGTGAAGCGCAAGGGGCTCGCACAGATACGCAGTATTTT.

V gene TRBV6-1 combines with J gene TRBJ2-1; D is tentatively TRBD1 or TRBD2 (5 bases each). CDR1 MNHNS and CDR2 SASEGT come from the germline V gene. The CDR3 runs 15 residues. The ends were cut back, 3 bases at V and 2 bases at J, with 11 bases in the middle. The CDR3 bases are TGTGCCAGCAGTGAGTTGAGGGGCGCCTACAATGAGCAGTTCTTC. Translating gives CASSELRGAYNEQFF.

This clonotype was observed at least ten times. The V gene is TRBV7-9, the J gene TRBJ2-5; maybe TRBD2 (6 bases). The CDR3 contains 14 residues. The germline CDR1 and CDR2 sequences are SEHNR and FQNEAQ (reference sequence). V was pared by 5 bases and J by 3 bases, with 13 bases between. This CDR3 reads CASSHRDLKETQYF. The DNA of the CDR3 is TGTGCCAGCAGCCACCGGGACTTGAAAGAGACCCAGTACTTC.

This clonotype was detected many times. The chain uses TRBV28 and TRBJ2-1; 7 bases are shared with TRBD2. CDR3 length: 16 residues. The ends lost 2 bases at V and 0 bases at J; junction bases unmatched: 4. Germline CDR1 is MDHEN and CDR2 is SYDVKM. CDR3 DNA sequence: TGTGCCAGCAGTTTAATGGGGGGGAACTCCTACAATGAGCAGTTCTTC. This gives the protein CASSLMGGNSYNEQFF.

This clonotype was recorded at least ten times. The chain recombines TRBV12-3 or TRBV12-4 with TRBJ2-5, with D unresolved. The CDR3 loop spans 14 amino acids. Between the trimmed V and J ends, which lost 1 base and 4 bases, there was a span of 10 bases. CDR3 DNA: TGTGCCAGCAGTTTAGGCCGAACGGGAGAGACCCAGTACTTC. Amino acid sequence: CASSLGRTGETQYF.

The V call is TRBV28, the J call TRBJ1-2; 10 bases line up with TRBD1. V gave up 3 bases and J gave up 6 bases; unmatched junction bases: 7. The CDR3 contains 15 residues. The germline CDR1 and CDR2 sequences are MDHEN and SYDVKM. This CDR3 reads CASSLRTGGFDGYTF. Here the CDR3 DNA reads TGTGCCAGCAGTTTGAGGACAGGGGGATTCGATGGCTACACCTTC.

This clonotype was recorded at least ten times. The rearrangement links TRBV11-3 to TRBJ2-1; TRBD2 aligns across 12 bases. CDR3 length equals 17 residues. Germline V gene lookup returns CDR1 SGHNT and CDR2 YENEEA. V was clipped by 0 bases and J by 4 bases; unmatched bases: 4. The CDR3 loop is CASSLDWTSGIYNEQFF. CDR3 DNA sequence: TGTGCCAGCAGCTTAGATTGGACTAGCGGGATTTACAATGAGCAGTTCTTC.

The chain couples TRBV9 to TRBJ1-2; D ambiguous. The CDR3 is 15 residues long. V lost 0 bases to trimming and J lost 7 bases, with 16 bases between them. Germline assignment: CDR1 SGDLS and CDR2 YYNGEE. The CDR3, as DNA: TGTGCCAGCAGCGTAGGGACGCCTACGACTCGTGGCTACACCTTC. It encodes CASSVGTPTTRGYTF.

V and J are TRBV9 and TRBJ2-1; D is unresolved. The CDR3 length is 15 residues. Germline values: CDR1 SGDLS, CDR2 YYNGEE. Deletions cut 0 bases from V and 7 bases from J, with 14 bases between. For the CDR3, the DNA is TGTGCCAGCAGCGTAGCGGCAGGTTACCAAAATGAGCAGTTCTTC. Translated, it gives CASSVAAGYQNEQFF.

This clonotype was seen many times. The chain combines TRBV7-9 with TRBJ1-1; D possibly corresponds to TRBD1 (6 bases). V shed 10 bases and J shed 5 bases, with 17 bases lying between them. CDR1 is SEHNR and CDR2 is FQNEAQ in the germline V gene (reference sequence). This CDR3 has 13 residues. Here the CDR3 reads CATYLRGRTEAFF. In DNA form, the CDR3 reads TGTGCCACTTACCTTAGGGGGAGAACTGAAGCTTTCTTT.

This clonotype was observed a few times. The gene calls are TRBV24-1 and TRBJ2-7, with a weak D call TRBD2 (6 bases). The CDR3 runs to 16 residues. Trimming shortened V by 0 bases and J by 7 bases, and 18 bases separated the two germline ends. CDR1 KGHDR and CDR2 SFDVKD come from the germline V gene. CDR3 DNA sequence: TGTGCCACCAGTGATTTGAGCGGAAGGAGGGCCGTTGAGCAGTACTTC. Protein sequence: CATSDLSGRRAVEQYF.

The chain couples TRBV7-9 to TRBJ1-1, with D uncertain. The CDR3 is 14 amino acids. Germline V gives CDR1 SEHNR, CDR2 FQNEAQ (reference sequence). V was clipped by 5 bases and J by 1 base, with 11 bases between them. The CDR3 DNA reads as TGTGCCAGCAGCAGAGGAGAATCGAACACTGAAGCTTTCTTT. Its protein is CASSRGESNTEAFF.

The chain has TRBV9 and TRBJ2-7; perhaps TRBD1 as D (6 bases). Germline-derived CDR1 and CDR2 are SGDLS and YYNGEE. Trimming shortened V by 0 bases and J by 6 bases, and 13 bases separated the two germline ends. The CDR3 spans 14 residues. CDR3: CASSVGRGIGEQYF. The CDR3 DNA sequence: TGTGCCAGCAGCGTAGGCAGGGGAATTGGCGAGCAGTACTTC.

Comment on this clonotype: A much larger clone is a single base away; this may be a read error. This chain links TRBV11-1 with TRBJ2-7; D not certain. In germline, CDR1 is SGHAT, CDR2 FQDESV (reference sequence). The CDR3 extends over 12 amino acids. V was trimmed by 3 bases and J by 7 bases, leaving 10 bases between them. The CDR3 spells CASSFVGNEQYF. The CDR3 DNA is TGTGCCAGCAGCTTTGTGGGTAATGAGCAGTACTTC. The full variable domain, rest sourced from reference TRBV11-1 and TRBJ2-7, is EAEVAQSPRYKITEKSQAVAFWCDPISGHATLYWYRQILGQGPELLVQFQDESVVDDSQLPKDRFSAERLKGVDSTLKIQPAELGDSAMYLCASSFVGNEQYFGPGTRLTVT.

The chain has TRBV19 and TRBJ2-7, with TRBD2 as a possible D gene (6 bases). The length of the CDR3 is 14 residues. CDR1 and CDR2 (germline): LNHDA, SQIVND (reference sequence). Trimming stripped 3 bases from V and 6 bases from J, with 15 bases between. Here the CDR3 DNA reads TGTGCCAGTAGTATCCGAGGGAGGTACGGCGAGCAGTACTTC. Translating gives CASSIRGRYGEQYF.

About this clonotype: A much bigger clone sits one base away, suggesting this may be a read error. The CDR3 loop is CASSLWTGEDEQFF. The CDR3 DNA reads as TGTGCCAGCAGTTTATGGACAGGGGAGGACGAGCAGTTCTTC. The chain is built from TRBV28 and TRBJ2-1; 8 nucleotides line up with TRBD1. V shed 0 bases, J shed 10 bases, and the junction held 5 bases outside the gene matches. The germline gives CDR1 MDHEN, CDR2 SYDVKM. CDR3 length equals 14 residues. The whole variable domain, filled in from reference TRBV28 and TRBJ2-1, reads DVKVTQSSRYLVKRTGEKVFLECVQDMDHENMFWYRQDPGLGLRLIYFSYDVKMKEKGDIPEGYSVSREKKERFSLILESASTNQTSMYLCASSLWTGEDEQFFGPGTRLTVL.

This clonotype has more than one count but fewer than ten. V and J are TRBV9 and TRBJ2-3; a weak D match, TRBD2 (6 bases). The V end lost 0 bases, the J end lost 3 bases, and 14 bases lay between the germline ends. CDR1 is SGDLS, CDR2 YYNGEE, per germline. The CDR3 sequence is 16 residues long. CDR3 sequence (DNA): TGTGCCAGCAGCGTAGGTATTTGGAGGGGAACAGATACGCAGTATTTT. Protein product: CASSVGIWRGTDTQYF.

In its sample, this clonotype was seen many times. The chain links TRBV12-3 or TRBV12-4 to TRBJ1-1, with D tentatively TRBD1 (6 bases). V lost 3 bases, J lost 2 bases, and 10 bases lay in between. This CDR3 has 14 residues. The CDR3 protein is CASSFGGANTEAFF. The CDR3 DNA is TGTGCCAGCAGTTTCGGGGGGGCCAACACTGAAGCTTTCTTT.

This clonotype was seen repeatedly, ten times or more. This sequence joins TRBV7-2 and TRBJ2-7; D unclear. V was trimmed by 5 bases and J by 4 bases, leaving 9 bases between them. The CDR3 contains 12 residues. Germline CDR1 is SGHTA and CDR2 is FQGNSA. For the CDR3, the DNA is TGTGCCAGCAGCCTATTCTGGTACGAGCAGTACTTC. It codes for CASSLFWYEQYF.